The following is a TCR beta chain sequence with its context. Repertoires were generated with immunoSEQ multiplex PCR, while TCRdb's copy carries only in-frame clones and drops some. There are fewer than 180,000 clones in the sample; roughly nine tenths occur only once, and about 4.2% lies in the top ten. The source of the sample is a study of blood T cell repertoires in COVID-19. CDR1 is KGHSH, CDR2 LQKENI, per germline. This CDR3 has 15 residues. V was clipped by 3 bases and J by 2 bases; unmatched bases: 4. This chain joins TRBV18 and TRBJ1-3, with 7 nucleotides matching TRBD1. Input material: peripheral blood. This receptor was taken from a woman aged 55 to 70 with active or convalescent COVID-19. CDR3 amino acids: CASSPGQLAGNTIYF. In DNA form, the CDR3 reads TGTGCCAGCTCACCGGGACAGCTAGCTGGAAACACCATATATTTT.